These T cell receptor beta chains were read from a single sample in a study of OX40 agonist ivuxolimab in advanced cancers. TCRdb's table, derived via immunoSEQ multiplex PCR, lists solely in-frame clones and lacks some. The sample lists around 72,000 clones; nearly 90% were seen once. The sample was CD4+ or CD8+ T cells sorted from blood, taken in a trial of the OX40 agonist ivuxolimab. Every receptor here comes from an adult with an advanced solid tumor such as melanoma, head and neck, liver or kidney cancer. Each CDR3 is given with its conserved first and last residue. A D gene is named only where the DNA matches it firmly. Clone size appears in some rows only: once, few, many, or a class for an expanded clone.

J gene: TRBJ2-3; D gene: .; V gene: TRBV4-1; clone size: .; CDR3 protein: CASSPGRTDTQYF; CDR3 DNA: TGCGCCAGCAGCCCGGGCCGCACAGATACGCAGTATTTT
J gene: TRBJ2-7; D gene: TRBD1; V gene: TRBV6-1; clone size: .; CDR3 protein: CASSPRDRVTYEQYF; CDR3 DNA: TGTGCCAGCAGCCCCCGAGACAGGGTCACCTACGAGCAGTACTTC
J gene: TRBJ1-1; D gene: .; V gene: TRBV6-6; clone size: .; CDR3 protein: CASAHSLMNTEAFF; CDR3 DNA: TGTGCCAGCGCCCACAGTCTTATGAACACTGAAGCTTTCTTT
J gene: TRBJ1-2; D gene: .; V gene: TRBV15; clone size: .; CDR3 protein: CATSDRRYGYTF; CDR3 DNA: TGTGCCACCTCCGACAGGCGCTATGGCTACACCTTC
J gene: TRBJ1-5; D gene: TRBD1; V gene: TRBV18; clone size: .; CDR3 protein: CASSPKADRDNQPQHF; CDR3 DNA: TGTGCCAGCTCACCGAAGGCAGACAGGGATAATCAGCCCCAGCATTTT
J gene: TRBJ2-7; D gene: .; V gene: TRBV6-5; clone size: .; CDR3 protein: CASSSFGVEQYF; CDR3 DNA: TGTGCCAGCAGTTCCTTTGGGGTCGAGCAGTACTTC
J gene: TRBJ2-3; D gene: TRBD2; V gene: TRBV7-3; clone size: once; CDR3 protein: CASSQGLAEVEDTQYF; CDR3 DNA: TGTGCCAGCAGCCAGGGCCTAGCGGAGGTGGAAGATACGCAGTATTTT
J gene: TRBJ2-7; D gene: TRBD1; V gene: TRBV29-1; clone size: .; CDR3 protein: CSAQRDRGDEQYF; CDR3 DNA: TGCAGCGCGCAAAGGGACAGGGGCGACGAGCAGTACTTC
J gene: TRBJ1-1; D gene: .; V gene: TRBV7-2; clone size: once; CDR3 protein: CASSLVGAGTEAFF; CDR3 DNA: TGTGCCAGCAGCTTAGTGGGGGCGGGCACTGAAGCTTTCTTT
J gene: TRBJ1-4; D gene: TRBD1; V gene: TRBV7-9; clone size: .; CDR3 protein: CASSSGQGTATNEKLFF; CDR3 DNA: TGTGCCAGCAGCTCGGGACAGGGGACTGCAACTAATGAAAAACTGTTTTTT
J gene: TRBJ2-5; D gene: TRBD1; V gene: TRBV7-2; clone size: .; CDR3 protein: CASRRGQQETQYF; CDR3 DNA: TGTGCCAGCAGGAGGGGACAGCAAGAGACCCAGTACTTC
J gene: TRBJ2-7; D gene: .; V gene: TRBV4-2; clone size: few; CDR3 protein: CASSQGQFSYEQYF; CDR3 DNA: TGTGCCAGCAGCCAAGGGCAGTTCTCCTACGAGCAGTACTTC
J gene: TRBJ2-7; D gene: .; V gene: TRBV9; clone size: .; CDR3 protein: CASSDGRGYEQYF; CDR3 DNA: TGTGCCAGCAGCGATGGACGGGGCTACGAGCAGTACTTC
J gene: TRBJ1-2; D gene: .; V gene: TRBV9; clone size: .; CDR3 protein: CASSVGGLTLYGYTF; CDR3 DNA: TGTGCCAGCAGCGTAGGGGGACTAACGTTATATGGCTACACCTTC
J gene: TRBJ2-7; D gene: .; V gene: TRBV6-6; clone size: .; CDR3 protein: CASSYSVTLGSYEQYF; CDR3 DNA: TGTGCCAGCAGTTACTCCGTGACACTTGGTTCCTACGAGCAGTACTTC
J gene: TRBJ1-2; D gene: .; V gene: TRBV28; clone size: .; CDR3 protein: CASRTTNYGYTF; CDR3 DNA: TGTGCCAGCCGAACAACTAACTATGGCTACACCTTC